Listed below are T cell receptor beta chains from one sample, sequenced in a study of cytomegalovirus exposure and HLA in healthy donors. Sequencing used immunoSEQ multiplex PCR; TCRdb keeps in-frame clones, though not all of them. Among approximately 150,000 clones listed, roughly 82% were seen once. Sequencing used PBMCs. All receptors come from a man in his fifties or sixties in good health and CMV-seropositive. Each CDR3 is given with its conserved first and last residue. Each record gives: clone size, J gene, D gene, V gene, CDR3 DNA, CDR3 protein. The D gene is left open where the match is weak. A row's size may be missing; if present it is once, few, many or a size class.

abundance: -; j_gene: TRBJ2-4; d_gene: TRBD1; v_gene: TRBV7-9; CDR3nt: TGTGCCAGCAGCTTAGAACAGGGGGTACTAGCCAAAAACATTCAGTACTTC; CDR3aa: CASSLEQGVLAKNIQYF
abundance: -; j_gene: TRBJ2-3; d_gene: TRBD2; v_gene: TRBV6-5; CDR3nt: TGTGCCAGCAGCCCCGCGCGGGGGAACACAGATACGCAGTATTTT; CDR3aa: CASSPARGNTDTQYF
abundance: -; j_gene: TRBJ2-7; d_gene: -; v_gene: TRBV7-2; CDR3nt: TGTGCCAGCAGCTTATTATCATCCGGGGGCTACGAGCAGTACTTC; CDR3aa: CASSLLSSGGYEQYF
abundance: few; j_gene: TRBJ1-2; d_gene: -; v_gene: TRBV9; CDR3nt: TGTGCCAGCAGCGTCAACAGCGGGGGCGTTTATGGCTACACCTTC; CDR3aa: CASSVNSGGVYGYTF
abundance: -; j_gene: TRBJ2-1; d_gene: TRBD2; v_gene: TRBV2; CDR3nt: TGTGCCGGCCGCCCCCTGACAGACCTCGGACTAGCGGGGCGTGAGGGCAATGAGCAGTTCTTC; CDR3aa: CAGRPLTDLGLAGREGNEQFF
abundance: -; j_gene: TRBJ1-4; d_gene: TRBD1; v_gene: TRBV7-2; CDR3nt: TGTGCCAGCAGCTTAGAGGACAGGGCGTGGGAAAAACTGTTTTTT; CDR3aa: CASSLEDRAWEKLFF
abundance: -; j_gene: TRBJ2-3; d_gene: -; v_gene: TRBV11-1; CDR3nt: TGTGCCAGCAGCTGGGGGGTCCGCACAGATACGCAGTATTTT; CDR3aa: CASSWGVRTDTQYF
abundance: once; j_gene: TRBJ1-4; d_gene: -; v_gene: TRBV19; CDR3nt: TGTGCCAGTGCGGACAGCGCTAAACTTAATGAAAAACTGTTTTTT; CDR3aa: CASADSAKLNEKLFF
abundance: few; j_gene: TRBJ2-2; d_gene: TRBD2; v_gene: TRBV4-1; CDR3nt: TGCGCCAGCAGCCAAGATGGGGGTCTAGCGGGATTCAGCGGGGAGCTGTTTTTT; CDR3aa: CASSQDGGLAGFSGELFF
abundance: -; j_gene: TRBJ1-2; d_gene: -; v_gene: TRBV13; CDR3nt: TGTGCCAGCAGGCCAGGATTTGGACTGAACTATGGCTACACCTTC; CDR3aa: CASRPGFGLNYGYTF
abundance: -; j_gene: TRBJ2-7; d_gene: -; v_gene: TRBV27; CDR3nt: TGTGCCAGCAGTTTATCGTTGGCAGGGGCCTACGAGCAGTACTTC; CDR3aa: CASSLSLAGAYEQYF
abundance: -; j_gene: TRBJ2-5; d_gene: TRBD1; v_gene: TRBV15; CDR3nt: TGTGCCACCAGCAGAGCCGAACCCCGACGGGGACAGACAATCCAAGAGACCCAGTACTTC; CDR3aa: CATSRAEPRRGQTIQETQYF
abundance: -; j_gene: TRBJ2-1; d_gene: TRBD2; v_gene: TRBV7-3; CDR3nt: TGTGCCAGCAGCCGACCAGCTAGCGGGAGGACTTCCTACAATGAGCAGTTCTTC; CDR3aa: CASSRPASGRTSYNEQFF
abundance: -; j_gene: TRBJ1-2; d_gene: TRBD1; v_gene: TRBV25-1; CDR3nt: TGTGCCAGCAGTTGGCGACAGGGCTATGGCTACACCTTC; CDR3aa: CASSWRQGYGYTF
abundance: -; j_gene: TRBJ2-2; d_gene: TRBD2; v_gene: TRBV7-3; CDR3nt: TGTGCCAGCAGCTTAACAGCGGGAGACACCGGGGAGCTGTTTTTT; CDR3aa: CASSLTAGDTGELFF
abundance: -; j_gene: TRBJ1-2; d_gene: -; v_gene: TRBV4-3; CDR3nt: TGCGCCAGCAGCCGGACCCTAAACAGGGTAATTAACTATGGCTACACCTTC; CDR3aa: CASSRTLNRVINYGYTF
abundance: -; j_gene: TRBJ1-5; d_gene: -; v_gene: TRBV29-1; CDR3nt: TGCAGCGTTGCCCCCGGGGTGAGCAATCAGCCCCAGCATTTT; CDR3aa: CSVAPGVSNQPQHF
abundance: -; j_gene: TRBJ2-7; d_gene: TRBD2; v_gene: TRBV19; CDR3nt: TGTGCCAGTAGTATTGAAAGCGGGAATTACGAGCAGTACTTC; CDR3aa: CASSIESGNYEQYF
abundance: few; j_gene: TRBJ2-7; d_gene: -; v_gene: TRBV5-6; CDR3nt: TGTGCCAGCAGCTTCATTTCGGGCTACGAGCAGTACTTC; CDR3aa: CASSFISGYEQYF
abundance: few; j_gene: TRBJ2-2; d_gene: TRBD1; v_gene: TRBV7-6; CDR3nt: TGTGCCAGCAGCACAACAGGGGGCAGTTACACCGGGGAGCTGTTTTTT; CDR3aa: CASSTTGGSYTGELFF
abundance: -; j_gene: TRBJ2-5; d_gene: TRBD2; v_gene: TRBV4-2; CDR3nt: TGTGCCAGCAGCCAAGAGGGTTTTTTGGCGGGAGGGATAGAGACCCAGTACTTC; CDR3aa: CASSQEGFLAGGIETQYF
abundance: -; j_gene: TRBJ1-2; d_gene: -; v_gene: TRBV30; CDR3nt: TGTGCCTGGAGTGAGACAACAGGGTATCATGGCTACACCTTC; CDR3aa: CAWSETTGYHGYTF
abundance: -; j_gene: TRBJ2-3; d_gene: -; v_gene: TRBV25-1; CDR3nt: TGTGCCGGCAGTGGGCCGGAGGCCCCTAGCACAGATACGCAGTATTTT; CDR3aa: CAGSGPEAPSTDTQYF
abundance: -; j_gene: TRBJ2-2; d_gene: TRBD2; v_gene: TRBV10-3; CDR3nt: TGTGCCATCAGTGGCCCTAGCGGGGGGGCGAACACCGGGGAGCTGTTTTTT; CDR3aa: CAISGPSGGANTGELFF
abundance: -; j_gene: TRBJ2-7; d_gene: TRBD2; v_gene: TRBV14; CDR3nt: TGTGCCAGCAGCCGCCTACCGGGACTAGCGGGGGATACAATTTACGAGCAGTACTTC; CDR3aa: CASSRLPGLAGDTIYEQYF
abundance: -; j_gene: TRBJ1-5; d_gene: -; v_gene: TRBV2; CDR3nt: TGTGCCAGCAGCCCAATACAGGGAAGCAATCAGCCCCAGCATTTT; CDR3aa: CASSPIQGSNQPQHF
abundance: -; j_gene: TRBJ2-7; d_gene: TRBD1; v_gene: TRBV28; CDR3nt: TGTGCCAGCAGCTCCCCGGGACAGGGGGTCTACGAGCAGTACTTC; CDR3aa: CASSSPGQGVYEQYF
abundance: -; j_gene: TRBJ2-3; d_gene: TRBD2; v_gene: TRBV10-3; CDR3nt: TGTGCCATCAGTGACCCGACTAGCGCCCGACTCGATACGCAGTATTTT; CDR3aa: CAISDPTSARLDTQYF
abundance: -; j_gene: TRBJ2-3; d_gene: -; v_gene: TRBV2; CDR3nt: TGTGCCAGCAGAGCCTACCTTGCAGATACGCAGTATTTT; CDR3aa: CASRAYLADTQYF
abundance: -; j_gene: TRBJ2-3; d_gene: -; v_gene: TRBV2; CDR3nt: TGTGCCAGCAGTGTCAGATCCACAGATACGCAGTATTTT; CDR3aa: CASSVRSTDTQYF
abundance: once; j_gene: TRBJ2-2; d_gene: -; v_gene: TRBV19; CDR3nt: TGTGCCAGTAACTCACCGGGATACACCGGGGAGCTGTTTTTT; CDR3aa: CASNSPGYTGELFF
abundance: -; j_gene: TRBJ2-2; d_gene: TRBD2; v_gene: TRBV11-1; CDR3nt: TGTGCCAGCAGCCCCTGGACTAGCGTGAACACCGGGGAGCTGTTTTTT; CDR3aa: CASSPWTSVNTGELFF
abundance: -; j_gene: TRBJ2-7; d_gene: TRBD2; v_gene: TRBV27; CDR3nt: TGTGCCAGCAGTTTACGGGCCTTCGGAGCGGGAAGCAACGAGCAGTACTTC; CDR3aa: CASSLRAFGAGSNEQYF
abundance: -; j_gene: TRBJ2-5; d_gene: -; v_gene: TRBV14; CDR3nt: TGTGCCAGCAAGCCAAGCACTGCACAAGAGACCCAGTACTTC; CDR3aa: CASKPSTAQETQYF
abundance: -; j_gene: TRBJ2-2; d_gene: -; v_gene: TRBV5-4; CDR3nt: TGTGCCAGCAGCTTGGCCGAGCAGGGTGGGACCGGGGAGCTGTTTTTT; CDR3aa: CASSLAEQGGTGELFF
abundance: -; j_gene: TRBJ1-2; d_gene: -; v_gene: TRBV28; CDR3nt: TGTGCCTCGGGCGGGCCCCCCTCTTCTAACTATGGCTACACCTTC; CDR3aa: CASGGPPSSNYGYTF
abundance: -; j_gene: TRBJ2-1; d_gene: -; v_gene: TRBV7-9; CDR3nt: TGTGCCAGCAGGTTCGAAGCAGGCAATGAGCAGTTCTTC; CDR3aa: CASRFEAGNEQFF
abundance: -; j_gene: TRBJ2-1; d_gene: -; v_gene: TRBV10-1; CDR3nt: TGCGCCAGCAGTGATATACGAGGCCATGAGCAGTTCTTC; CDR3aa: CASSDIRGHEQFF
abundance: -; j_gene: TRBJ1-5; d_gene: TRBD1; v_gene: TRBV28; CDR3nt: TGTGCCAGCAGATGGGACAGGGGATCTTATAGCAATCAGCCCCAGCATTTT; CDR3aa: CASRWDRGSYSNQPQHF
abundance: -; j_gene: TRBJ2-1; d_gene: TRBD1; v_gene: TRBV10-3; CDR3nt: TGTGCCATCAGGCCCGGGACAGTAAACAATGAGCAGTTCTTC; CDR3aa: CAIRPGTVNNEQFF
abundance: -; j_gene: TRBJ2-5; d_gene: -; v_gene: TRBV7-9; CDR3nt: TGTGCCAGCAGCTTAGGCCCAGAAGAGACCCAGTACTTC; CDR3aa: CASSLGPEETQYF
abundance: -; j_gene: TRBJ2-1; d_gene: -; v_gene: TRBV2; CDR3nt: TGTGCCAGCAGTGAATTAGGGGTTTGGTACAATGAGCAGTTCTTC; CDR3aa: CASSELGVWYNEQFF
abundance: -; j_gene: TRBJ1-1; d_gene: -; v_gene: TRBV12-5; CDR3nt: TGTGCTAGTGGTCCAGACAGCTACACTGAAGCTTTCTTT; CDR3aa: CASGPDSYTEAFF
abundance: -; j_gene: TRBJ1-2; d_gene: -; v_gene: TRBV9; CDR3nt: TGTGCCAGCAGCGTAGGGGGAGGGCAGGCTAACTATGGCTACACCTTC; CDR3aa: CASSVGGGQANYGYTF
abundance: -; j_gene: TRBJ1-4; d_gene: -; v_gene: TRBV18; CDR3nt: TGTGCCAGCTCACCCCGCGGGCCCAATGAAAAACTGTTTTTT; CDR3aa: CASSPRGPNEKLFF
abundance: -; j_gene: TRBJ2-6; d_gene: TRBD1; v_gene: TRBV6-1; CDR3nt: TGTGCCAGCAGGGGGACAGCTGGGGCCAACGTCCTGACTTTC; CDR3aa: CASRGTAGANVLTF
abundance: -; j_gene: TRBJ2-5; d_gene: TRBD2; v_gene: TRBV11-1; CDR3nt: TGTGCCAGCAGCGTAAACCCGACTAGCGGGAGGCAAGAGACCCAGTACTTC; CDR3aa: CASSVNPTSGRQETQYF
abundance: -; j_gene: TRBJ2-7; d_gene: TRBD2; v_gene: TRBV28; CDR3nt: TGTGCCAGCAGTTTAAGACTAGCGGGAGGAGACGAGCAGTACTTC; CDR3aa: CASSLRLAGGDEQYF
abundance: -; j_gene: TRBJ2-5; d_gene: -; v_gene: TRBV29-1; CDR3nt: TGCAGCGTTGAAAGGGACTTCCAAGAGACCCAGTACTTC; CDR3aa: CSVERDFQETQYF
abundance: -; j_gene: TRBJ1-4; d_gene: -; v_gene: TRBV27; CDR3nt: TGTGCCAGCAGTTTATCTCGGGGAGGAGTTAATGAAAAACTGTTTTTT; CDR3aa: CASSLSRGGVNEKLFF
abundance: -; j_gene: TRBJ2-5; d_gene: TRBD2; v_gene: TRBV11-2; CDR3nt: TGTGCCAGCAGCTTACAGCGGGGGGGCCGGGGAGAGACCCAGTACTTC; CDR3aa: CASSLQRGGRGETQYF
abundance: -; j_gene: TRBJ1-1; d_gene: -; v_gene: TRBV7-5; CDR3nt: TGTGCCAGAAGCCCCGGGGGAAGGACTGAAGCTTTCTTT; CDR3aa: CARSPGGRTEAFF
abundance: -; j_gene: TRBJ2-7; d_gene: TRBD1; v_gene: TRBV2; CDR3nt: TGTGCCAGCATTCGCGGACAGGGGCAATCCTACGAGCAGTACTTC; CDR3aa: CASIRGQGQSYEQYF